This T cell receptor beta chain comes out of a study of T cells in Graves' hyperthyroidism and ophthalmopathy. The J segment lost 6 bases and the V segment lost 1 base, leaving 7 bases of the junction unmatched. The CDR3 loop spans 15 amino acids. Germline loops: CDR1 DFQATT, CDR2 SNEGSKA (reference sequence). This clonotype was observed many times. What was amplified from RNA transcripts were TCR beta CDR3 regions. Primed by the HTBI set, a first-round RT-PCR was run on the TCR CDR3. TCRdb analysed the multiplex PCR reads with MiXCR anew, one entry per CDR3 protein. Of 150,000 to 200,000 distinct CDR3 sequences detected, 9.4% appear once; the ten largest clones hold roughly a fifth.

The chain carries TRBV20-1 and TRBJ2-1, with 9 positions matching TRBD2. The clonotype comes from a woman between 18 and 30 years old with Graves' hyperthyroidism that later progressed to Graves' ophthalmopathy. The sequenced sample consisted of blood. CDR3 coding DNA: TGCAGTGCTAGAGCCCTAGCGGGAAATACCAATGAGCAGTTCTTC. Residues: CSARALAGNTNEQFF.